These T cell receptor beta chains were read from a single sample in a study of OX40 agonist ivuxolimab in advanced cancers. Using immunoSEQ multiplex PCR, the repertoire was profiled, and TCRdb retains in-frame clones only, with some absent. The sample comprises more than 95,000 clones, approximately 90% of which are singletons, and 0.65% to 0.9% rests with the top ten. The material was CD4+ or CD8+ T cells sorted from blood, obtained in a trial of the OX40 agonist ivuxolimab. The receptors were sampled from an adult with an advanced solid tumor such as melanoma, head and neck, liver or kidney cancer. The CDR3 runs from the conserved cysteine through the conserved F or W. A D gene is named only where the DNA matches it firmly. A row's size may be missing; if present it is once, few, many or a size class.

cdr3_length	clone_size	d_call	j_call	v_call	cdr3_nt	cdr3_aa
14	once	TRBD2	TRBJ2-1	TRBV30	TGTGCCTTCACTGCTAGCGGGAGTGGGAATGAGCAGTTCTTC	CAFTASGSGNEQFF
16	NA	TRBD1	TRBJ1-2	TRBV10-3	TGTGCCATCAGTCAAAATATTCAGGGGGGCGTATATGGCTACACCTTC	CAISQNIQGGVYGYTF
15	NA	TRBD1	TRBJ2-7	TRBV27	TGTGCCAGCAGTCTGGGACAGGGTACCCCCTACGAGCAGTACTTC	CASSLGQGTPYEQYF
11	NA	NA	TRBJ1-2	TRBV28	TGTGCCAGCAGTTTGTTCGGCAGCCAATACTTC	CASSLFGSQYF
13	NA	NA	TRBJ2-7	TRBV6-5	TGTGCCAGCCCCCGGGACGACTTCTACGAGCAGTACTTC	CASPRDDFYEQYF
16	NA	NA	TRBJ2-1	TRBV10-3	TGTGCCATCAGCTACCTGACTCCGAGCTCCTACAATGAGCAGTTCTTC	CAISYLTPSSYNEQFF
17	NA	NA	TRBJ1-2	TRBV7-2	TGTGCCAGCAGCTTAATGTCGGGGGCTCCCTCTAACTATGGCTACACCTTC	CASSLMSGAPSNYGYTF
18	NA	TRBD2	TRBJ2-1	TRBV4-1	TGCGCCAGCAGCCAAGTTACTGGTCGGGGGGGCCGCTACAATGAGCAGTTCTTC	CASSQVTGRGGRYNEQFF
16	NA	NA	TRBJ1-6	TRBV27	TGTGCCAGCAGTTCCCCCAGCCGGAATCAAAATTCACCCCTCCACTTT	CASSSPSRNQNSPLHF
13	NA	NA	TRBJ1-2	TRBV7-3	TGTGCCAGCGGTCCAGGGACCCCCTATGGCTACACCTTC	CASGPGTPYGYTF